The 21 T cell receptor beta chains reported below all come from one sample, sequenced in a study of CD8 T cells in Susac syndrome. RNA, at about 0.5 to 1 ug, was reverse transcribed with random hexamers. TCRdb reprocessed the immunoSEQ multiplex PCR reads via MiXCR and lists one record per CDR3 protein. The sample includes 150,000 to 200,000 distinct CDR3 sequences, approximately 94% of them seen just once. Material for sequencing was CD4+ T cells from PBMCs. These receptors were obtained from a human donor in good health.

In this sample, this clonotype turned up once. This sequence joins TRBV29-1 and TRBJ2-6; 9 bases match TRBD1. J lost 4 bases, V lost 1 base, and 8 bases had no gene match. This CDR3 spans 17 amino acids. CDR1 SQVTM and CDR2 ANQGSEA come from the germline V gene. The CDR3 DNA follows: TGCAGCGTTGAAGGACAGGGGGGTGTATCCGGGGCCAACGTCCTGACTTTC. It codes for CSVEGQGGVSGANVLTF.

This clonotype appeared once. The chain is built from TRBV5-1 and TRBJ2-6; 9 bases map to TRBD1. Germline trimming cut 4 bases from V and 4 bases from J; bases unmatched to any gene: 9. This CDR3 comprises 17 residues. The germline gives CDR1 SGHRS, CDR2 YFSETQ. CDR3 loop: CASSPGTGQPGANVLTF. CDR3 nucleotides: TGCGCCAGCAGCCCCGGGACAGGGCAACCCGGGGCCAACGTCCTGACTTTC.

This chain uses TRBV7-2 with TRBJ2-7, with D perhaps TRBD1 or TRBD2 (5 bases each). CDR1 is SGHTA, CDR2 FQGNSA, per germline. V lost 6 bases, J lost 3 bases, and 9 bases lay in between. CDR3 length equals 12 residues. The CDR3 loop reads CASRRDLYEQYF. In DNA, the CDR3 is TGTGCCAGCAGACGGGACCTCTACGAGCAGTACTTC.

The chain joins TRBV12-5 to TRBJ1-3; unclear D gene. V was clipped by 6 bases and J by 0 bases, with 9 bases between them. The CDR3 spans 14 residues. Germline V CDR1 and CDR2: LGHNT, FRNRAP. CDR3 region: CASGGNDSGNTIYF. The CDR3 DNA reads TGTGCTAGTGGGGGAAATGACTCTGGAAACACCATATATTTT.

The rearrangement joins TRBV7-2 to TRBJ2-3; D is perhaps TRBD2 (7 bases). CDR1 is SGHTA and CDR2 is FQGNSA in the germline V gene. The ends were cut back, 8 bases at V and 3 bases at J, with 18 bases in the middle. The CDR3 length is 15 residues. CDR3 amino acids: CASGVGGPGTDTQYF. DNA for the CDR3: TGTGCCAGCGGTGTGGGGGGGCCTGGGACAGATACGCAGTATTTT. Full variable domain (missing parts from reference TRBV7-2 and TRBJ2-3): GAGVSQSPSNKVTEKGKDVELRCDPISGHTALYWYRQSLGQGLEFLIYFQGNSAPDKSGLPSDRFSAERTGGSVSTLTIQRTQQEDSAVYLCASGVGGPGTDTQYFGPGTRLTVL.

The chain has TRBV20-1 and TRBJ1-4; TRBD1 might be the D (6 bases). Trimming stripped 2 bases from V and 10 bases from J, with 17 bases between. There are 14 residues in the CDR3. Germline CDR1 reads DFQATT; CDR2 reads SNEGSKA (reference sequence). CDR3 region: CSARWGGLRGKLFF. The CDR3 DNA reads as TGCAGTGCTAGATGGGGGGGCCTGCGTGGAAAACTGTTTTTT.

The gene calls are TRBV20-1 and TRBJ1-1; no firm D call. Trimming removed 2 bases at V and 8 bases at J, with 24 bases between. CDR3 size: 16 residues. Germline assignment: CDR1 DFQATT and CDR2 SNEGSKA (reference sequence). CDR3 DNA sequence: TGCAGTGCTAGACCCTGGGCCTTGAGCGTGAGGTCCGAAGCTTTCTTT. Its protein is CSARPWALSVRSEAFF.

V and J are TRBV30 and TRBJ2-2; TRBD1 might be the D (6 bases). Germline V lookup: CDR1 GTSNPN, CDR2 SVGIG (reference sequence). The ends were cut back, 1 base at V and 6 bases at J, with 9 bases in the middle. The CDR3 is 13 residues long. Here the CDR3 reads CAWSARGSGELFF. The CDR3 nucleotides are TGTGCCTGGAGTGCCAGGGGTTCCGGGGAGCTGTTTTTT.

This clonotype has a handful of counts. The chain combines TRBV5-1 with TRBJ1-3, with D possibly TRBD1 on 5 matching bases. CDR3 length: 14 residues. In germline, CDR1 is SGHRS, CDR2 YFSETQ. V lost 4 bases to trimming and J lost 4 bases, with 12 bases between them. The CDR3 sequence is CASSQVGDGNTIYF. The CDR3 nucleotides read TGCGCCAGCAGCCAGGTCGGGGACGGAAACACCATATATTTT.

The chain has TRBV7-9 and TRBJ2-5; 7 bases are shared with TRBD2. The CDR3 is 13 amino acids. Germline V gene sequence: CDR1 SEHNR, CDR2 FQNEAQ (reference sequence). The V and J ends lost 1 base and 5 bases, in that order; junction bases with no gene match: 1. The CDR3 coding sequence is TGTGCCAGCAGCTTAGGGGAGGGGGAGACCCAGTACTTC. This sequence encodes CASSLGEGETQYF.

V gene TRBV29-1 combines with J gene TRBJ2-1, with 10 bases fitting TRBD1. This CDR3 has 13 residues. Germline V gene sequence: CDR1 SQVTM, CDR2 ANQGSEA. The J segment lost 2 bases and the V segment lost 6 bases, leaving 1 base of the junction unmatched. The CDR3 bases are TGCAGCGTGGGGACAGGGGCCTACAATGAGCAGTTCTTC. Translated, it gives CSVGTGAYNEQFF.

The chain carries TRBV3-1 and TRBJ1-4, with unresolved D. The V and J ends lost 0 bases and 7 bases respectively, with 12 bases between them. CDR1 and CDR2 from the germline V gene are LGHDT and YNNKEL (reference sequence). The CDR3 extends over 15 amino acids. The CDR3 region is CASSQERPGGEKLFF. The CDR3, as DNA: TGTGCCAGCAGCCAAGAACGTCCGGGCGGTGAAAAACTGTTTTTT. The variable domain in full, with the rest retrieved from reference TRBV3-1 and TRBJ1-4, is DTAVSQTPKYLVTQMGNDKSIKCEQNLGHDTMYWYKQDSKKFLKIMFSYNNKELIINETVPNRFSPKSPDKAHLNLHINSLELGDSAVYFCASSQERPGGEKLFFGSGTQLSVL.

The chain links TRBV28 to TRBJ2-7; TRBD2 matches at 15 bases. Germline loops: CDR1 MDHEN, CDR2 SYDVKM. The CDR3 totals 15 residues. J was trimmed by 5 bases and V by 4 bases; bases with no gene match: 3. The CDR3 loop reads CASSSGLAGGHEQYF. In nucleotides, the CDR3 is TGTGCCAGCAGTTCGGGACTAGCGGGGGGACACGAGCAGTACTTC.

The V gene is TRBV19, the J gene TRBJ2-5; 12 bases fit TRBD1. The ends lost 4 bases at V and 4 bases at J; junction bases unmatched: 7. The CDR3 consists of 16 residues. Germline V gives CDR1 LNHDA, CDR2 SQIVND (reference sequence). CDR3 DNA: TGTGCCAGTAGTAACACCGGGACAGGGGGCCGAGAGACCCAGTACTTC. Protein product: CASSNTGTGGRETQYF.

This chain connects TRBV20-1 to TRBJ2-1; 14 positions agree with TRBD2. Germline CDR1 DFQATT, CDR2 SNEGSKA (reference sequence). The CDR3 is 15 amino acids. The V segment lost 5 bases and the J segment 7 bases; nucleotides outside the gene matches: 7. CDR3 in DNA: TGCAGTGCTCCCCTGACTAGCGGGGGGGCAAATGAGCAGTTCTTC. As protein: CSAPLTSGGANEQFF.

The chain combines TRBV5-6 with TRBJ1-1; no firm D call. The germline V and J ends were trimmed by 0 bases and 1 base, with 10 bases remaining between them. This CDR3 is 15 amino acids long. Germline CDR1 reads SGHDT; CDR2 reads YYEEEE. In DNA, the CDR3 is TGTGCCAGCAGCTTGGAGGCCCCAGCGAACACTGAAGCTTTCTTT. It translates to CASSLEAPANTEAFF.

The CDR3 here is CASSFTLGGQPQHF. The CDR3 DNA reads TGTGCCAGCAGTTTCACCCTGGGTGGCCAGCCCCAGCATTTT. The genes are TRBV12-3 or TRBV12-4 and TRBJ1-5; no firm D call. Trimming removed 3 bases from V and 7 bases from J, with 13 bases in between. The CDR3 contains 14 residues.

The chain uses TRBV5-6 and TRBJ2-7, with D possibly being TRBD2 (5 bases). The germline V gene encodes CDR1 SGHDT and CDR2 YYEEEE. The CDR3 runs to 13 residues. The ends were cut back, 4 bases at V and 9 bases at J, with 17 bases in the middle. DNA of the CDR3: TGTGCCAGCAGCCCTCGGGAAACGGGGAGGCAGTACTTC. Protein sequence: CASSPRETGRQYF.

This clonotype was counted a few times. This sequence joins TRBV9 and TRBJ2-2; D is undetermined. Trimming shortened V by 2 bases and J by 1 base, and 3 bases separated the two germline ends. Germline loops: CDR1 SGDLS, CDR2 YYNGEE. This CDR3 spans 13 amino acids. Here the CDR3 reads CASSVGNTGELFF. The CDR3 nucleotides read TGTGCCAGCAGCGTCGGGAACACCGGGGAGCTGTTTTTT. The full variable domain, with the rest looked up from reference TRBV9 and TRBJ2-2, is DSGVTQTPKHLITATGQRVTLRCSPRSGDLSVYWYQQSLDQGLQFLIQYYNGEERAKGNILERFSAQQFPDLHSELNLSSLELGDSALYFCASSVGNTGELFFGEGSRLTVL.

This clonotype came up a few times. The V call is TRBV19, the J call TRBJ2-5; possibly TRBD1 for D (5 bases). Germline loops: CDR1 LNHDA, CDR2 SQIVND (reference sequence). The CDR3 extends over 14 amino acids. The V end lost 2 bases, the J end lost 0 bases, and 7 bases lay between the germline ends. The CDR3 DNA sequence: TGTGCCAGTAGTATATCAGGGAACCAAGAGACCCAGTACTTC. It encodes CASSISGNQETQYF.

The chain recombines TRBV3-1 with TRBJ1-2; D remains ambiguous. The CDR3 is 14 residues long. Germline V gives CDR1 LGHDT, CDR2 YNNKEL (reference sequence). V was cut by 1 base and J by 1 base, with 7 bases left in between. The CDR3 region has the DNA TGTGCCAGCAGCCAAGGAGCGCGTAACTATGGCTACACCTTC. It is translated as CASSQGARNYGYTF.